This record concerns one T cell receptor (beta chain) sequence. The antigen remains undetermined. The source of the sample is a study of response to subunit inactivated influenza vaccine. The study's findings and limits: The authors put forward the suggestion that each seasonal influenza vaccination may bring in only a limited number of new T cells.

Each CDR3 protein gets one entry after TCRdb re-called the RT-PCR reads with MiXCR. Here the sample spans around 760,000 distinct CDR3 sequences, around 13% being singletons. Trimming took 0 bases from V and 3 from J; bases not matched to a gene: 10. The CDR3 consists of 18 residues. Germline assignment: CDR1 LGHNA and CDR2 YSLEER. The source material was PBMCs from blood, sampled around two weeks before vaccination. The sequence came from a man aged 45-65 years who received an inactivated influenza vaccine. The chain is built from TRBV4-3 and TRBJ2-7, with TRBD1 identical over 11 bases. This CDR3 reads CASSQDRASGTGGYEQYF. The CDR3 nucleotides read TGCGCCAGCAGCCAAGACAGAGCTTCCGGGACAGGGGGCTACGAGCAGTACTTC.